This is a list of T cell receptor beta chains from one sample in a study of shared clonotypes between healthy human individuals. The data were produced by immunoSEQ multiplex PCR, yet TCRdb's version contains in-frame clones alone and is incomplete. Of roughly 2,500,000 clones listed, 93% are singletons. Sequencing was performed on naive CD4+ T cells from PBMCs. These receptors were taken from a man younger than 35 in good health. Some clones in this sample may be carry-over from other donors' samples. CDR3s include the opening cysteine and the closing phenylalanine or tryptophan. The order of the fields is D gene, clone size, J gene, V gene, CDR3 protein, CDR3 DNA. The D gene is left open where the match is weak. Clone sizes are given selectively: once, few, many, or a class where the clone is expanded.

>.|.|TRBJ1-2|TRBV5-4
CASSLVGGGYGYTF
TGTGCCAGCAGCTTGGTTGGGGGGGGCTATGGCTACACCTTC
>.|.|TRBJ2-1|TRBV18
CASSPVDEQFF
TGTGCCAGCTCACCAGTCGATGAGCAGTTCTTC
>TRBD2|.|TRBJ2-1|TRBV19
CASSILAGYYNEQFF
TGTGCCAGTAGTATTTTAGCGGGATATTACAATGAGCAGTTCTTC
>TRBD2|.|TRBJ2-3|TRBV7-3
CASSLRGWEGLADTQYF
TGTGCCAGCAGCTTAAGAGGGTGGGAGGGCCTGGCAGATACGCAGTATTTT
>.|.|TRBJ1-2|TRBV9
CASSVRASIYYGYTF
TGTGCCAGCAGCGTCCGAGCGAGCATTTACTATGGCTACACCTTC
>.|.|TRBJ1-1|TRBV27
CASSSRSGRPFEAFF
TGTGCCAGCAGTTCTCGGTCAGGGCGGCCGTTTGAAGCTTTCTTT
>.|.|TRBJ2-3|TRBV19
CASSIGNRAPDTQYF
TGTGCCAGTAGTATAGGCAACAGGGCCCCTGATACGCAGTATTTT
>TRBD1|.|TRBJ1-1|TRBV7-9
CASSMTGINTEAFF
TGTGCCAGCAGCATGACAGGGATAAACACTGAAGCTTTCTTT
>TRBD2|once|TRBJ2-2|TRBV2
CASSGEGITVGGELFF
TGTGCCAGCAGTGGGGAGGGGATTACGGTAGGCGGGGAGCTGTTTTTT
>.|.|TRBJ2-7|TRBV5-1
CASRVLGGYEQYF
TGCGCCAGCAGAGTTCTGGGGGGCTACGAGCAGTACTTC
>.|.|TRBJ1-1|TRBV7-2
CASSLAPMNTEAFF
TGTGCCAGCAGCTTAGCTCCAATGAACACTGAAGCTTTCTTT
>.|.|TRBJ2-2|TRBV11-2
CASSLGQPTGELFF
TGTGCCAGCAGCTTAGGACAGCCCACCGGGGAGCTGTTTTTT
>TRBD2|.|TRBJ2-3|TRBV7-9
CASSLAPGRGGDTQYF
TGTGCCAGCAGCTTAGCCCCAGGGAGGGGAGGAGATACGCAGTATTTT
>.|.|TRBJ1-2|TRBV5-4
CASSLGSGYTF
TGTGCCAGCAGCTTGGGGAGCGGCTACACCTTC
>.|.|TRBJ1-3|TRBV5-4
CASSRGVPSGNTIYF
TGTGCCAGCAGTCGGGGGGTACCATCTGGAAACACCATATATTTT
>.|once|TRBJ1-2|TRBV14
CASSQQGTYGYTF
TGTGCCAGCAGCCAACAGGGAACCTATGGCTACACCTTC
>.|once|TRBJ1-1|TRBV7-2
CASRGNTEAFF
TGTGCCAGCAGGGGGAACACTGAAGCTTTCTTT
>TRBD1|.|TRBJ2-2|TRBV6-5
CASRDRGGTGELFF
TGTGCCAGCAGGGACAGGGGTGGCACCGGGGAGCTGTTTTTT
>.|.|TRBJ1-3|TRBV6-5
CASSTGNTIYF
TGTGCCAGCAGTACCGGAAACACCATATATTTT
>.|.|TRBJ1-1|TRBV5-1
CASRGLEAEAFF
TGCGCCAGCAGGGGGTTGGAGGCTGAAGCTTTCTTT
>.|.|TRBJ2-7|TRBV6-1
CASSEALSGVPYEQYF
TGTGCCAGCAGTGAAGCGCTTTCGGGGGTCCCCTACGAGCAGTACTTC
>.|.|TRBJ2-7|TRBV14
CASRRRGPYEQYF
TGTGCCAGTCGAAGGAGGGGACCCTACGAGCAGTACTTC
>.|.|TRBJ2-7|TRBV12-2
CASRLFSDEQYF
TGTGCAAGTCGCTTGTTCTCGGACGAGCAGTACTTC
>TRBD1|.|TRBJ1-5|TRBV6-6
CASISQGSNQPQHF
TGTGCCAGCATTTCACAGGGGAGCAATCAGCCCCAGCATTTT
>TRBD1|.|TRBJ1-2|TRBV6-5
CASSQTGAYGYTF
TGTGCCAGCAGTCAGACAGGGGCCTATGGCTACACCTTC
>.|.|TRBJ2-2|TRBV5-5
CASSYSPANTGELFF
TGTGCCAGCAGCTACAGTCCTGCGAACACCGGGGAGCTGTTTTTT
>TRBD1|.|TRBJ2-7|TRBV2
CASVPDRGSYEQYF
TGTGCCAGTGTCCCGGACAGGGGTTCCTACGAGCAGTACTTC
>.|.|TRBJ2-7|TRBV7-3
CASSLEAGTYEQYF
TGTGCCAGCAGCTTAGAGGCGGGGACCTACGAGCAGTACTTC
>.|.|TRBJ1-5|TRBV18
CASSPPGTPYQPQHF
TGTGCCAGCTCACCACCCGGGACACCTTATCAGCCCCAGCATTTT
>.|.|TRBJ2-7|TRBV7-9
CASSSSGGPSYEQYF
TGTGCCAGCAGCTCCTCTGGGGGGCCCTCCTACGAGCAGTACTTC
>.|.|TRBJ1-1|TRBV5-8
CASPRTDSPNTEAFF
TGTGCCAGCCCCAGGACGGACAGTCCGAACACTGAAGCTTTCTTT
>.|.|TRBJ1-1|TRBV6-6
CASRWGSNTEAFF
TGTGCCAGCAGGTGGGGATCGAACACTGAAGCTTTCTTT
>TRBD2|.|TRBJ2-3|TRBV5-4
CASSSGAGDTDTQYF
TGTGCCAGCAGCTCCGGGGCGGGAGACACAGATACGCAGTATTTT
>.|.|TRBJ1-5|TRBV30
CAWSVGRPSNQPQHF
TGTGCCTGGAGTGTAGGGCGGCCCAGCAATCAGCCCCAGCATTTT
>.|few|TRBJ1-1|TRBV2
CASTSLTGNTEAFF
TGTGCCAGCACGAGTTTGACAGGGAACACTGAAGCTTTCTTT
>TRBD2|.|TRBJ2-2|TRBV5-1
CASSLLAGDTGELFF
TGCGCCAGCAGCTTGCTAGCGGGGGACACCGGGGAGCTGTTTTTT
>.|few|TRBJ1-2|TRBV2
CASSGQAGGYGYTF
TGTGCCAGCAGTGGACAGGCTGGAGGTTACGGCTACACCTTC
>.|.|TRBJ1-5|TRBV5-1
CASSLDSSNQPQHF
TGCGCCAGCAGCTTGGACAGCAGCAATCAGCCCCAGCATTTT
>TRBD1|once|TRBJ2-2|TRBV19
CASRPLRQGWNTGELFF
TGTGCCAGTAGGCCCCTCCGACAGGGGTGGAACACCGGGGAGCTGTTTTTT
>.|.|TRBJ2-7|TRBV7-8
CASSLAVPGRLEQYF
TGTGCCAGCAGCTTAGCGGTCCCAGGCAGGCTGGAGCAGTACTTC
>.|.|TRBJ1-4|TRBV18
CASSLKGEKLFF
TGTGCCAGCTCGCTAAAGGGTGAAAAACTGTTTTTT
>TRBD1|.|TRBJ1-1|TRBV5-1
CASSPSPTGPNTEAFF
TGCGCCAGCAGCCCCTCCCCGACAGGGCCGAACACTGAAGCTTTCTTT
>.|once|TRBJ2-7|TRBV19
CASRPSYQRAVEQYF
TGTGCCAGTAGGCCCTCATACCAACGAGCGGTCGAGCAGTACTTC
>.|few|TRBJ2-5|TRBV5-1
CASSWGFDQETQYF
TGCGCCAGCAGCTGGGGTTTTGACCAAGAGACCCAGTACTTC
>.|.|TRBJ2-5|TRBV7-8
CASSLQTAVETQYF
TGTGCCAGCAGCTTACAAACCGCCGTTGAGACCCAGTACTTC
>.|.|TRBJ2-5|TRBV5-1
CASSLAGAGKEETQYF
TGCGCCAGCAGCTTGGCCGGGGCAGGGAAGGAAGAGACCCAGTACTTC
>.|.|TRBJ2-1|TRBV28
CASRGFAASYNEQFF
TGTGCCAGTAGGGGCTTTGCGGCCTCCTACAATGAGCAGTTCTTC
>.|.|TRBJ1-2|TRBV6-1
CASARQENSWVTF
TGTGCCAGCGCTAGACAGGAGAACTCTTGGGTAACCTTC
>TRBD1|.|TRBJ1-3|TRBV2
CASSARQGAGNTIYF
TGTGCCAGCAGCGCCCGACAGGGGGCTGGAAACACCATATATTTT
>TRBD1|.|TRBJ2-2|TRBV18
CASSPQGAAGELFF
TGTGCCAGCTCACCACAGGGGGCGGCCGGGGAGCTGTTTTTT
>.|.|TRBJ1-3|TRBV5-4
CASSAGGAGNTIYF
TGTGCCAGCAGCGCAGGTGGAGCTGGAAACACCATATATTTT
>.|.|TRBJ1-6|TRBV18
CASSPDRLLGSPLHF
TGTGCCAGCTCACCCGACAGGCTCCTAGGATCACCCCTCCACTTT
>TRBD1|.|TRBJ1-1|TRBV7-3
CASSSGGSSEAFF
TGTGCCAGCAGCTCAGGGGGCAGCTCTGAAGCTTTCTTT
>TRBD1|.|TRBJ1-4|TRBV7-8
CASLLNRGLDEKLFF
TGTGCCAGCCTACTAAACAGGGGGTTGGATGAAAAACTGTTTTTT
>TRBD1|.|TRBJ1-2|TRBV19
CAIQQPGTGDHLKGYTF
TGTGCCATCCAGCAGCCCGGGACAGGGGATCATCTAAAGGGCTACACCTTC